The text below deals with one T cell receptor beta chain. This sample is part of a study of blood T cell repertoires in COVID-19. The assay was immunoSEQ multiplex PCR, and TCRdb's table has in-frame clones only and misses some. The table includes around 270,000 clones, around 89% detected once. Trimming cost V 6 bases and J 4 bases; bases outside gene matches: 8. Germline V lookup: CDR1 SEHNR, CDR2 FQNEAQ (reference sequence). This CDR3 has 14 residues. The chain has TRBV7-9 and TRBJ1-2; 7 positions agree with TRBD1. This clonotype was sampled from a man aged 30 to 39 with acute or convalescent COVID-19. Sequencing input: peripheral blood. The DNA for the CDR3 is TGTGCCAGCAGTATTCGGGACAGTGTCTATGGCTACACCTTC. Its translation: CASSIRDSVYGYTF. The variable domain in full, completed from reference TRBV7-9 and TRBJ1-2, reads DTGVSQNPRHKITKRGQNVTFRCDPISEHNRLYWYRQTLGQGPEFLTYFQNEAQLEKSRLLSDRFSAERPKGSFSTLEIQRTEQGDSAMYLCASSIRDSVYGYTFGSGTRLTVV.